This T cell receptor (beta chain) emerged from a study of blood T cell repertoires in COVID-19. On the study more broadly: Material from acute and convalescent COVID-19 was sourced from the United States, Italy and Spain. Nucleic acid was either cDNA or gDNA, and it came from T cells, B-cell-depleted T cells, or PBMCs.

Under the authors' procedure: Amplification from reference gene primers served as the basis for estimated nucleated cell counts. Libraries were prepared by immunoSEQ multiplex PCR; TCRdb keeps only in-frame clonotypes and omits some of them. V and J calls and clone size follow that table, whereas D and trimming were derived from the DNA. The sample records tens of thousands of clones, over 75% being singletons. The CDR3 spans 14 residues. Trimming removed 1 base from V and 1 base from J, with 8 bases in between. CDR1 SGDLS and CDR2 YYNGEE come from the germline V gene. Source material: peripheral blood. This receptor was obtained from a man between 65 and 85 years old with acute or convalescent COVID-19. The rearrangement joins TRBV9 to TRBJ2-5; D is unresolved. The CDR3 nucleotides are TGTGCCAGCAGCGTATACAGCTCCCAAGAGACCCAGTACTTC. Amino acid sequence: CASSVYSSQETQYF.